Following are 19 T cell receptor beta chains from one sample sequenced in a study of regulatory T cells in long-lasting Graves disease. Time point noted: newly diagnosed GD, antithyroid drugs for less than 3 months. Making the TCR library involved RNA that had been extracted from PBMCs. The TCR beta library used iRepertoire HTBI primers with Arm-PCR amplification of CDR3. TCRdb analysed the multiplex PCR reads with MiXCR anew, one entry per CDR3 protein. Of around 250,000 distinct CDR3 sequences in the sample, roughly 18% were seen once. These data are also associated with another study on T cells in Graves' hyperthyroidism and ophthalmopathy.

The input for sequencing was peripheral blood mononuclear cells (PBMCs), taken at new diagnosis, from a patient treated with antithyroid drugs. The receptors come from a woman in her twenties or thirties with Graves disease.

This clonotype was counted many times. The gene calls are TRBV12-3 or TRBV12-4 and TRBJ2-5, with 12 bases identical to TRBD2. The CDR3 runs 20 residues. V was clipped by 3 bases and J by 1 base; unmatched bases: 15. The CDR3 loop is CASSFRFSVTSGGLQETQYF. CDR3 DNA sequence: TGTGCCAGCAGTTTTAGGTTCTCTGTGACTAGCGGGGGACTCCAAGAGACCCAGTACTTC.

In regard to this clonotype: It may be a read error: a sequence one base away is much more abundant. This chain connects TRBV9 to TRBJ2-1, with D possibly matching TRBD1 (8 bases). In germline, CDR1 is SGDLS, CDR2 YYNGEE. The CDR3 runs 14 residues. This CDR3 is CTSSEEYRGTKQFF. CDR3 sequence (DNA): TGTACCAGCAGTGAAGAGTACAGGGGGACTAAGCAGTTCTTC. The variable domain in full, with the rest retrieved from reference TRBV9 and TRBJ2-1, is DSGVTQTPKHLITATGQRVTLRCSPRSGDLSVYWYQQSLDQGLQFLIQYYNGEERAKGNILERFSAQQFPDLHSELNLSSLELGDSALYFCTSSEEYRGTKQFFGPGTRLTVL.

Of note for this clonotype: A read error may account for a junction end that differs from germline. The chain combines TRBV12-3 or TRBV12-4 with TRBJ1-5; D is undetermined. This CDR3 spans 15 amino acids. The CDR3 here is CASSEGRGLNQPQHF. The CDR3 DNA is TGTGCCAGCAGTGAAGGCCGGGGTCTCAATCAACCCCAGCATTTT.

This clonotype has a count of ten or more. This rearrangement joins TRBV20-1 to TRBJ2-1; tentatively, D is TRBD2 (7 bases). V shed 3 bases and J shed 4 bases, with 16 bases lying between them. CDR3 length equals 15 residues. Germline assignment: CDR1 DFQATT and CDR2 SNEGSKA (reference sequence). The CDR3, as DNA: TGCAGTGCTAGGGGGGGGGGGCGACGTTACAATGAGCAGTTCTTC. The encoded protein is CSARGGGRRYNEQFF.

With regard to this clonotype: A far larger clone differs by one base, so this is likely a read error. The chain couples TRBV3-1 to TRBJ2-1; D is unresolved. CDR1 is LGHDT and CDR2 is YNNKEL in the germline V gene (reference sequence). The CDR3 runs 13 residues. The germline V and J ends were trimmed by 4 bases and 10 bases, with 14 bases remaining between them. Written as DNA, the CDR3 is TGTGCCAGCAGCCCTACTTCCGCCTACGAGCAGTTCTTC. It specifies CASSPTSAYEQFF.

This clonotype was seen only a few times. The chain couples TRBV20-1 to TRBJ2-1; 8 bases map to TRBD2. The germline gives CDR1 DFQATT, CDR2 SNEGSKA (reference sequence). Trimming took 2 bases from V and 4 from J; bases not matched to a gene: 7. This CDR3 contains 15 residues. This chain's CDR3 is CSARRGGSGYNEQFF. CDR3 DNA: TGCAGTGCTAGACGGGGGGGCAGTGGGTACAATGAGCAGTTCTTC.

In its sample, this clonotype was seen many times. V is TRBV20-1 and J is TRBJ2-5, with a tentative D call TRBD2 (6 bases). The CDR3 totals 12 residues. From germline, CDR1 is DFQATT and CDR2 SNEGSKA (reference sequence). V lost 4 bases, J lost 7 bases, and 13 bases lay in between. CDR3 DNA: TGCAGTGCTATGGGCGGGGACGCGACCCAGTACTTC. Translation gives CSAMGGDATQYF.

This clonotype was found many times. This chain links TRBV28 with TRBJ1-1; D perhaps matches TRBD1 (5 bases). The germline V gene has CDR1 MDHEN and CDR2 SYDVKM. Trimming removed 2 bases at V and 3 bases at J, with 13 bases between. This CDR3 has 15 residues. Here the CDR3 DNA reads TGTGCCAGCAGTTTACCGGGACTTCGGGACACTGAAGCTTTCTTT. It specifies CASSLPGLRDTEAFF.

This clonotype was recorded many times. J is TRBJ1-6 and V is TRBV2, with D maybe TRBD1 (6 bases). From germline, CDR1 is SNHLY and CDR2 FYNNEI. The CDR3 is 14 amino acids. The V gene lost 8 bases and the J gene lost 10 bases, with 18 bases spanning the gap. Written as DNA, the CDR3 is TGTGCCAGCCGAGGGGGAGGGAGGAGGTCACCCCTCCACTTT. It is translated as CASRGGGRRSPLHF. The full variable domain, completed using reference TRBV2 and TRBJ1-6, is EPEVTQTPSHQVTQMGQEVILRCVPISNHLYFYWYRQILGQKVEFLVSFYNNEISEKSEIFDDQFSVERPDGSNFTLKIRSTKLEDSAMYFCASRGGGRRSPLHFGNGTRLTVT.

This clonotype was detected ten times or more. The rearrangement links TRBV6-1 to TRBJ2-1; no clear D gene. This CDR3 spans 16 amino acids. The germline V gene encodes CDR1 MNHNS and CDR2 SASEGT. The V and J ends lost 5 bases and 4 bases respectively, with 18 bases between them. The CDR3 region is CASSQTLTHTYNEQFF. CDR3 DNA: TGTGCCAGCAGTCAGACCCTGACGCATACGTACAATGAGCAGTTCTTC.

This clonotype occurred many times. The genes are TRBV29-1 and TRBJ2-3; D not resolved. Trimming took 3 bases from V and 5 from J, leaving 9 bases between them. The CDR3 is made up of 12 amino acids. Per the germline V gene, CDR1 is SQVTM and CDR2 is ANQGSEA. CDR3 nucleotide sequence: TGCAGCGTTGAGGGAATCCGAGATACGCAGTATTTT. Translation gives CSVEGIRDTQYF.

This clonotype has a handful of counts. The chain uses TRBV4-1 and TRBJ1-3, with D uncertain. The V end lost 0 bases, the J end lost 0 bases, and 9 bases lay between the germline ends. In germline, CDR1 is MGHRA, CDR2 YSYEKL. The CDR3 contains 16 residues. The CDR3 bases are TGCGCCAGCAGCCAAGATTTCGGCAACTCTGGAAACACCATATATTTT. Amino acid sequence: CASSQDFGNSGNTIYF.

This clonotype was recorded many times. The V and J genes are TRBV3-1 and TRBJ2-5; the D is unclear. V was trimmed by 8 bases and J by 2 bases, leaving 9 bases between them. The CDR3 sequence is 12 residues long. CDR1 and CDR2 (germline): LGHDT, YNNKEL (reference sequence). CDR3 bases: TGTGCCAGCTCACCACAGCAAGAGACCCAGTACTTC. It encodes CASSPQQETQYF.

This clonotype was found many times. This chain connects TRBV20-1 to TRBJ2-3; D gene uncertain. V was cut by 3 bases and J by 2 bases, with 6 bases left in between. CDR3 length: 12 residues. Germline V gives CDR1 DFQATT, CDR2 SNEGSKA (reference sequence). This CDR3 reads CSARAVTDTQYF. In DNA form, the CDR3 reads TGCAGTGCTAGGGCGGTCACAGATACGCAGTATTTT.

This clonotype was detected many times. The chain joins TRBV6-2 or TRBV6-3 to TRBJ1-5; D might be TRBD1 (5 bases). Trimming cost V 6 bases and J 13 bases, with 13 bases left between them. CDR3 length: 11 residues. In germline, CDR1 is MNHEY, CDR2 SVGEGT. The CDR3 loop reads CASRDWDGQHF. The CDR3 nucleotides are TGTGCCAGCAGAGACTGGGACGGACAGCATTTT.

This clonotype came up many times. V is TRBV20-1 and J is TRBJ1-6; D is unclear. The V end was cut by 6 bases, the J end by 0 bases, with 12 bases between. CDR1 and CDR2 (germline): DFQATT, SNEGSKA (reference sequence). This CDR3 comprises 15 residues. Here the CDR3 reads CSASAFSSYNSPLHF. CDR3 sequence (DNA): TGCAGTGCCTCGGCTTTCAGCTCCTATAATTCACCCCTCCACTTT.

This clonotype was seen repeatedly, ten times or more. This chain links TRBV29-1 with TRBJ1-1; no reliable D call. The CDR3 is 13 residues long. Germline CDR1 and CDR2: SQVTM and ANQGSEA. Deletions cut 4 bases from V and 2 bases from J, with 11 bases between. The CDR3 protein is CSVGGEHNTEAFF. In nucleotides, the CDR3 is TGCAGCGTTGGTGGTGAGCATAACACTGAAGCTTTCTTT.

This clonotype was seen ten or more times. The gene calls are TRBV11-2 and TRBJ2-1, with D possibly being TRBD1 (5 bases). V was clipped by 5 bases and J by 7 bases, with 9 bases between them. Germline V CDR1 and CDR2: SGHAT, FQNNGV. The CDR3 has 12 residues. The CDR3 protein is CASSPSGNEQFF. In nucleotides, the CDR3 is TGTGCCAGCAGCCCGTCAGGGAATGAGCAGTTCTTC.

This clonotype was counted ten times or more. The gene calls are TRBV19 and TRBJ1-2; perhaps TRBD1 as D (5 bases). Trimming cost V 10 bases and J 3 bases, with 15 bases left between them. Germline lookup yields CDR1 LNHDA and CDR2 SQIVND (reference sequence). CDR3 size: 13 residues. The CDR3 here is CATSTLGHYGYTF. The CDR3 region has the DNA TGTGCCACCAGTACTCTGGGGCACTATGGCTACACCTTC.